The clone carrying this T cell receptor beta chain showed up just a few times. These data belong to a study of regulatory T cells in long-lasting Graves disease. The CDR3 spans 14 residues. The V segment lost 5 bases and the J segment 6 bases; nucleotides outside the gene matches: 5. Time point of the sample: newly diagnosed GD, antithyroid drugs for less than 3 months. PBMC RNA served as the TCR library source. According to the study, TCR beta libraries were built with iRepertoire HTBI primers and CDR3-region Arm-PCR. MiXCR, applied by TCRdb to the multiplex PCR reads, yields one record per CDR3 protein. This sample carries approximately 440,000 distinct CDR3 sequences, 16% of them seen once, and the ten largest clones take over 9%. These data were also reused for a study on T cells in Graves' hyperthyroidism and ophthalmopathy.

The clonotype originates from a man in his forties with Graves disease. This sequence joins TRBV12-3 or TRBV12-4 and TRBJ1-2, with 11 positions matching TRBD1. This sample comprised peripheral blood mononuclear cells (PBMCs), obtained at new diagnosis, from a patient treated with antithyroid drugs. The CDR3 region has the DNA TGTGCCAGCAGTCTAGGACAGGGGGCCCATGGCTACACCTTC. Translation: CASSLGQGAHGYTF.